The TCR beta chain under discussion was sequenced for a study of beta chain features in type 1 diabetes. Points from the study as a whole: Among all four CD4+ subsets, Type 1 diabetes patients had TCRB CDR3s that were moderately but significantly shorter.

Notes on this clone: Its target is not known.

Deletions cut 4 bases from V and 2 bases from J, with 10 bases between. The V gene's germline CDR1 is GTSNPN and CDR2 SVGIG (reference sequence). This CDR3 spans 13 amino acids. Sequenced material consisted of expressed TCRB transcripts (all of the isolated RNA was reverse transcribed). Method: immunoSEQ multiplex PCR; TCRdb's copy keeps in-frame clones and lacks some. The data show 200,000 to 250,000 clones, with about a sixth seen just once and approximately 0.086% held by the top ten. The rearrangement links TRBV30 to TRBJ2-3; D may match TRBD1 or TRBD2 (6 bases each). The clonotype originates from a man aged 30 to 39 with type 1 diabetes. Sequencing was done on a sample of naive CD4+ T cells from blood. CDR3 nucleotides: TGTGCCTGGACTCCGGGGGCCACAGATACGCAGTATTTT. This codes for CAWTPGATDTQYF.